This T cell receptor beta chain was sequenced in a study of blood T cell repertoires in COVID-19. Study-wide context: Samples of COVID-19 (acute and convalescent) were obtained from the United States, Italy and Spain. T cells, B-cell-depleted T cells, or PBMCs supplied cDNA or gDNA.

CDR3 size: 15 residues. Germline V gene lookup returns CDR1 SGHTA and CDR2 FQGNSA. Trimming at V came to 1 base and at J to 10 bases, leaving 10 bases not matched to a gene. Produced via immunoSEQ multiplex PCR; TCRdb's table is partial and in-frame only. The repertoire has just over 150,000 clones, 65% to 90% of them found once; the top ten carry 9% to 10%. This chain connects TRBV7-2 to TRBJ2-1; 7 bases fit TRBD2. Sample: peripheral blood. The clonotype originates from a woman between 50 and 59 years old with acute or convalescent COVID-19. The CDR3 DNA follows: TGTGCCAGCAGCTTAGTTGCGGGAGCAACCGAAGAGCAGTTCTTC. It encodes CASSLVAGATEEQFF.